A single sample gave rise to the 19 T cell receptor beta chains below, sequenced in a study of blood T cell repertoires in COVID-19. Clones were sequenced by immunoSEQ multiplex PCR, and TCRdb holds only the in-frame ones, with some missing. This sample yields roughly 98,000 clones, of which roughly 82% are seen a single time; 9.5% to 13% belongs to the top ten. Sequenced material: peripheral blood. The source of these receptors is a man aged 65 to 85 with active or convalescent COVID-19.

J is TRBJ1-2 and V is TRBV25-1; no firm D call. The CDR3 consists of 12 residues. V was pared by 6 bases and J by 5 bases, with 10 bases between. Germline CDR1 is MGHDK and CDR2 is SYGVNS. CDR3 nucleotides: TGTGCCAGCAGCGAACTAGCTTATGGCTACACCTTC. Translation gives CASSELAYGYTF.

The chain links TRBV24-1 to TRBJ2-1; 7 bases line up with TRBD2. The CDR3 length is 12 residues. Per the germline V gene, CDR1 is KGHDR and CDR2 is SFDVKD. Trimming removed 9 bases from V and 6 bases from J; junction bases left unmatched: 4. CDR3 protein: CATRGETNEQFF. In DNA, the CDR3 is TGTGCCACCCGGGGGGAAACCAATGAGCAGTTCTTC.

This clone has just one count. CDR3 DNA: TGCGCCAGCAGCCAAGACCAGGGGGAATACAATGAGCAGTTCTTC. Its protein is CASSQDQGEYNEQFF. This rearrangement joins TRBV4-1 to TRBJ2-1, with TRBD1 identical over 7 bases. The trim removed 0 bases at V and 4 bases at J, leaving 3 bases unmatched. The CDR3 has 15 amino acids. Germline V gives CDR1 MGHRA, CDR2 YSYEKL.

The chain links TRBV4-2 to TRBJ2-1, with TRBD2 as a possible D gene (5 bases). The ends were cut back, 5 bases at V and 5 bases at J, with 13 bases in the middle. The CDR3 length is 14 residues. Looked up from germline, CDR1 is LGHNA and CDR2 is YNFKEQ. CDR3 region: CASSKSGPNNEQFF. DNA for the CDR3: TGTGCCAGCAGCAAAAGCGGACCCAACAATGAGCAGTTCTTC.

This chain links TRBV20-1 with TRBJ1-2; D call uncertain. Deletions cut 4 bases from V and 3 bases from J, with 6 bases between. This CDR3 region has 11 residues. Germline V gene sequence: CDR1 DFQATT, CDR2 SNEGSKA (reference sequence). In nucleotides, the CDR3 is TGCAGTGCTACCGGGGACTATGGCTACACCTTC. It yields the protein CSATGDYGYTF.

The chain joins TRBV24-1 to TRBJ2-1; D is uncertain. V shed 1 base and J shed 4 bases, with 4 bases lying between them. This CDR3 contains 13 residues. Germline CDR1 reads KGHDR; CDR2 reads SFDVKD. DNA for the CDR3: TGTGCCACCAGTGATTTTCCATACAATGAGCAGTTCTTC. Translated: CATSDFPYNEQFF.

The rearrangement uses TRBV29-1 and TRBJ2-3; 8 bases map to TRBD2. Germline V gene sequence: CDR1 SQVTM, CDR2 ANQGSEA. The CDR3 length is 15 residues. The V segment lost 5 bases and the J segment 6 bases; nucleotides outside the gene matches: 13. The CDR3 sequence is CSVPFGGVVLDTQYF. Written as DNA, the CDR3 is TGCAGCGTTCCCTTCGGGGGGGTGGTCTTGGATACGCAGTATTTT.

The J gene is TRBJ1-1, the V gene TRBV10-2, with D possibly matching TRBD1 (5 bases). The length of the CDR3 is 15 residues. Germline lookup yields CDR1 WSHSY and CDR2 SAAADI. V lost 2 bases, J lost 4 bases, and 14 bases lay in between. This CDR3 is CASSEGPRGSTEAFF. The CDR3 region has the DNA TGCGCCAGCAGTGAGGGGCCCCGGGGGTCCACTGAAGCTTTCTTT.

The chain employs TRBV5-6 and TRBJ2-3, with TRBD2 matching 8 bases. V lost 1 base, J lost 4 bases, and 11 bases stayed unmatched. The germline CDR1 and CDR2 sequences are SGHDT and YYEEEE. This CDR3 contains 17 residues. The CDR3 loop reads CASSLPRTGGRADTQYF. DNA for the CDR3: TGTGCCAGCAGCTTGCCCCGTACGGGGGGGAGGGCAGATACGCAGTATTTT.

J is TRBJ1-2 and V is TRBV19; no definite D call. V lost 3 bases to trimming and J lost 5 bases, with 10 bases between them. The CDR3 has 13 residues. Germline-derived CDR1 and CDR2 are LNHDA and SQIVND (reference sequence). The CDR3 region has the DNA TGTGCCAGTAGTATGGGCGTATTTTATGGCTACACCTTC. Protein sequence: CASSMGVFYGYTF.

This clone was counted between two and nine times. V is TRBV7-8 and J is TRBJ2-7; the match to TRBD1 covers 9 bases. The CDR3 runs 17 residues. J lost 3 bases, V lost 5 bases, and 14 bases had no gene match. Germline lookup yields CDR1 SGHVS and CDR2 FQNEAQ. The CDR3 DNA sequence: TGTGCCAGCAGCCCCCCCCTCCGCACAGGGGGCGTCTACGAGCAGTACTTC. This encodes CASSPPLRTGGVYEQYF. Drawing the rest from reference TRBV7-8 and TRBJ2-7, the complete variable domain is GAGVSQSPRYKVAKRGQDVALRCDPISGHVSLFWYQQALGQGPEFLTYFQNEAQLDKSGLPSDRFFAERPEGSVSTLKIQRTQQEDSAVYLCASSPPLRTGGVYEQYFGPGTRLTVT.

The chain is built from TRBV11-2 and TRBJ2-1; no firm D call. Trimming pared 0 bases from V and 6 bases from J, leaving 6 bases between. The CDR3 totals 13 residues. Germline V gene data show CDR1 as SGHAT and CDR2 as FQNNGV. CDR3 sequence (DNA): TGTGCCAGCAGCTTAGATCCTAGCAATGAGCAGTTCTTC. Its protein is CASSLDPSNEQFF. The full variable domain, completed using reference TRBV11-2 and TRBJ2-1, is EAGVAQSPRYKIIEKRQSVAFWCNPISGHATLYWYQQILGQGPKLLIQFQNNGVVDDSQLPKDRFSAERLKGVDSTLKIQPAKLEDSAVYLCASSLDPSNEQFFGPGTRLTVL.

V usage is TRBV10-3 and J usage is TRBJ2-2; the match to TRBD1 covers 8 bases. Per the germline V gene, CDR1 is ENHRY and CDR2 is SYGVKD. CDR3 length: 14 amino acids. Germline trimming cut 3 bases from V and 6 bases from J; bases unmatched to any gene: 3. CDR3 sequence (DNA): TGTGCCATCAGTGACAGGGGGCTCTCCGGGGAGCTGTTTTTT. Its translation is CAISDRGLSGELFF.

The chain has TRBV5-1 and TRBJ2-3; D is perhaps TRBD2 (5 bases). Trimming shortened V by 4 bases and J by 4 bases, and 10 bases separated the two germline ends. Germline CDR1 SGHRS, CDR2 YFSETQ. This CDR3 has 13 residues. In nucleotides, the CDR3 is TGCGCCAGCAGCGACTCTAGCCCAGATACGCAGTATTTT. Its protein is CASSDSSPDTQYF.

The chain couples TRBV30 to TRBJ1-5; possibly TRBD1 for D (5 bases). This CDR3 spans 14 amino acids. The germline V gene encodes CDR1 GTSNPN and CDR2 SVGIG (reference sequence). Trimming pared 0 bases from V and 9 bases from J, leaving 15 bases between. The CDR3 nucleotides are TGTGCCTGGAGTGTACGAACAGGTCAAGGGCCCCAGCATTTT. Translation: CAWSVRTGQGPQHF.

The V call is TRBV5-6, the J call TRBJ2-3, with 10 bases fitting TRBD2. The CDR3 has 14 residues. Germline V gene sequence: CDR1 SGHDT, CDR2 YYEEEE. With V trimmed by 3 bases and J by 6 bases, 4 bases remained unmatched. CDR3 nucleotide sequence: TGTGCCAGCAGCTCCCTAGCGGGGGCGGATACGCAGTATTTT. Protein product: CASSSLAGADTQYF.

V gene TRBV10-2 combines with J gene TRBJ2-2; TRBD2 might be the D (6 bases). V was clipped by 6 bases and J by 4 bases, with 18 bases between them. Germline V lookup: CDR1 WSHSY, CDR2 SAAADI. The CDR3 consists of 16 residues. CDR3 residues: CASRGVVGGGTGELFF. The CDR3 DNA reads as TGCGCCAGCAGAGGAGTTGTGGGGGGAGGCACCGGGGAGCTGTTTTTT.

Only a few counts were recorded for this clone. The CDR3 sequence: CASSSNLALADNTGELFF. The CDR3 region has the DNA TGTGCCAGCAGCTCGAACTTGGCACTAGCGGATAACACCGGGGAGCTGTTTTTT. The rearrangement joins TRBV5-4 to TRBJ2-2; 8 positions agree with TRBD2. This CDR3 is 18 amino acids long. Germline V lookup: CDR1 SGHNT, CDR2 YYREEE (reference sequence). The V gene end was trimmed by 3 bases and the J gene end by 2 bases; junction bases not matched to a gene: 12.

The chain links TRBV18 to TRBJ1-5; no clear D. V was trimmed by 5 bases and J by 4 bases, leaving 12 bases between them. Per germline, CDR1 KGHSH and CDR2 LQKENI. This CDR3 region has 14 residues. The CDR3 sequence: CASSEGGRNQPQHF. CDR3 DNA sequence: TGTGCCAGCTCAGAGGGAGGTCGAAATCAGCCCCAGCATTTT.